This passage covers 21 T cell receptor beta chains from one sample sequenced in a study of graft-versus-host responses after intestinal transplantation. Their cognate antigens are unknown. The method was immunoSEQ multiplex PCR; TCRdb's version includes in-frame clones alone and lacks a portion of them. Here the sample spans about 90,000 clones, about 93% being singletons. The sample here was unstimulated CD8+ T cells sorted from spleen or lymph node cells, taken before transplant. Receptors originate from a human donor who was the organ donor for an intestinal transplant.

This chain links TRBV4-1 with TRBJ2-1; 12 bases are a match to TRBD2. J lost 10 bases, V lost 4 bases, and 5 bases had no gene match. The germline V gene has CDR1 MGHRA and CDR2 YSYEKL. This CDR3 spans 14 amino acids. The CDR3 loop is CASSRGLAGQEQFF. In nucleotides, the CDR3 is TGCGCCAGCAGCCGAGGACTAGCGGGACAGGAGCAGTTCTTC.

The rearrangement uses TRBV5-4 and TRBJ2-5, with 11 positions matching TRBD2. This CDR3 has 14 amino acids. Germline V gene sequence: CDR1 SGHNT, CDR2 YYREEE (reference sequence). Germline trimming cut 4 bases from V and 4 bases from J; bases unmatched to any gene: 3. The CDR3 DNA follows: TGTGCCAGCAGCCTGGGACTAGCGGTAGAGACCCAGTACTTC. This encodes CASSLGLAVETQYF.

The rearrangement uses TRBV19 and TRBJ2-1; weak D call: TRBD2 (6 bases). Germline V gene lookup returns CDR1 LNHDA and CDR2 SQIVND (reference sequence). V lost 0 bases and J 0 bases, leaving 12 bases between the germline ends. This CDR3 spans 17 amino acids. The CDR3 spells CASSIDTGRVSYNEQFF. The CDR3 DNA reads TGTGCCAGTAGTATAGATACCGGGAGAGTCTCCTACAATGAGCAGTTCTTC. Drawing the rest from reference TRBV19 and TRBJ2-1, the complete variable domain is DGGITQSPKYLFRKEGQNVTLSCEQNLNHDAMYWYRQDPGQGLRLIYYSQIVNDFQKGDIAEGYSVSREKKESFPLTVTSAQKNPTAFYLCASSIDTGRVSYNEQFFGPGTRLTVL.

The rearrangement joins TRBV27 to TRBJ2-7; 7 bases are a match to TRBD1. With 4 bases clipped from V and 2 bases from J, the junction kept 5 bases outside the gene matches. Germline V lookup: CDR1 MNHEY, CDR2 SMNVEV (reference sequence). The CDR3 runs to 14 residues. CDR3 residues: CASSSKGQTYEQYF. CDR3 bases: TGTGCCAGCAGTTCTAAGGGACAGACCTACGAGCAGTACTTC.

V and J are TRBV28 and TRBJ2-3, with D possibly being TRBD2 (6 bases). V was cut by 2 bases and J by 6 bases, with 15 bases left in between. The V gene's germline CDR1 is MDHEN and CDR2 SYDVKM. There are 15 residues in the CDR3. In nucleotides, the CDR3 is TGTGCCAGCAGTTTAGCGGGGAACCTAGGGGATACGCAGTATTTT. It encodes CASSLAGNLGDTQYF.

The DNA for the CDR3 is TGCAGCGTTGAAGGTGAGAATTCTTACGAGCAGTACTTC. It translates to CSVEGENSYEQYF. The V and J genes are TRBV29-1 and TRBJ2-7; D ambiguous. From germline, CDR1 is SQVTM and CDR2 ANQGSEA. Trimming stripped 1 base from V and 4 bases from J, with 11 bases between. The CDR3 is made up of 13 amino acids.

The chain employs TRBV16 and TRBJ1-1; D remains ambiguous. The CDR3 consists of 12 residues. Germline CDR1 is KGHSY and CDR2 is FQNENV. Trimming took off 5 bases at V and 5 bases at J, with 9 bases between the two ends. The CDR3 region is CASSVVRTEAFF. The CDR3 DNA sequence: TGTGCCAGCAGCGTAGTAAGAACTGAAGCTTTCTTT.

Comment on this clone: The same CDR3 also results from other DNA sequences found in this sample. This rearrangement joins TRBV9 to TRBJ2-7; 7 bases are shared with TRBD2. Germline CDR1 reads SGDLS; CDR2 reads YYNGEE. The CDR3 is made up of 14 amino acids. V gave up 2 bases and J gave up 3 bases; unmatched junction bases: 5. This CDR3 is CASSVGGGGYEQYF. As DNA, the CDR3 is TGTGCCAGCAGCGTGGGCGGGGGAGGCTACGAGCAGTACTTC.

The chain uses TRBV7-8 and TRBJ2-3, with 10 bases identical to TRBD2. Germline CDR1 reads SGHVS; CDR2 reads FQNEAQ. J was trimmed by 1 base and V by 5 bases; bases with no gene match: 6. This CDR3 is built from 16 residues. In DNA, the CDR3 is TGTGCCAGCAGCCCCCCCCTAGCGGGGGGCACAGATACGCAGTATTTT. It translates to CASSPPLAGGTDTQYF.

Here the CDR3 DNA reads TGTGCCAGCAGCTTAGGACGGATGGAGGAGCAGTACTTC. Translated, it gives CASSLGRMEEQYF. The chain combines TRBV13 with TRBJ2-7; no clear D. In germline, CDR1 is PRHDT, CDR2 FYEKMQ (reference sequence). The ends were cut back, 0 bases at V and 7 bases at J, with 10 bases in the middle. This CDR3 spans 13 amino acids. Full variable domain (remainder filled in from reference TRBV13 and TRBJ2-7): AAGVIQSPRHLIKEKRETATLKCYPIPRHDTVYWYQQGPGQDPQFLISFYEKMQSDKGSIPDRFSAQQFSDYHSELNMSSLELGDSALYFCASSLGRMEEQYFGPGTRLTVT.

V gene TRBV27 combines with J gene TRBJ2-7; a possible D gene is TRBD2 (6 bases). Germline CDR1 reads MNHEY; CDR2 reads SMNVEV (reference sequence). The CDR3 covers 12 residues. Trimming pared 3 bases from V and 3 bases from J, leaving 6 bases between. The CDR3 nucleotides are TGTGCCAGCAGTTTGGGGGGCTACGAGCAGTACTTC. It specifies CASSLGGYEQYF.

This rearrangement joins TRBV7-2 to TRBJ2-7; 9 positions match TRBD1. Germline V gene data show CDR1 as SGHTA and CDR2 as FQGNSA. V shed 0 bases, J shed 4 bases, and the junction held 4 bases outside the gene matches. The CDR3 is made up of 15 amino acids. The CDR3 region has the DNA TGTGCCAGCAGCTTAGCGCCGGACAGGGGATACGAGCAGTACTTC. Its translation: CASSLAPDRGYEQYF.

The rearrangement uses TRBV28 and TRBJ2-7, with D possibly TRBD1 on 6 matching bases. CDR1 and CDR2 (germline): MDHEN, SYDVKM. The CDR3 totals 14 residues. Trimming took off 4 bases at V and 2 bases at J, with 12 bases between the two ends. This CDR3 is CASSSRTVPYEQYF. CDR3 DNA: TGTGCCAGCAGTTCCCGGACAGTTCCCTACGAGCAGTACTTC.

The V gene is TRBV19, the J gene TRBJ2-7; TRBD2 aligns across 12 bases. Germline V lookup: CDR1 LNHDA, CDR2 SQIVND (reference sequence). The trim removed 7 bases at V and 3 bases at J, leaving 7 bases unmatched. CDR3 length: 15 residues. The CDR3 sequence: CASTEGLAGLYEQYF. The DNA for the CDR3 is TGTGCCAGTACCGAAGGACTAGCGGGACTCTACGAGCAGTACTTC.

In its sample, this clone was seen a few times. At one boundary the junction diverges from the germline segment, which might be a read error. The rearrangement uses TRBV4-1 and TRBJ1-2; D uncertain. Per the germline V gene, CDR1 is MGHRA and CDR2 is YSYEKL. The CDR3 sequence is 13 residues long. The CDR3 DNA reads TGCGCCAGCAGCCATCGCGCCGACTACGGCTACACCTTC. This sequence encodes CASSHRADYGYTF.

The rearrangement links TRBV30 to TRBJ2-3; no definite D call. The V and J ends lost 7 bases and 0 bases respectively, with 14 bases between them. The CDR3 has 14 residues. CDR1 is GTSNPN and CDR2 is SVGIG in the germline V gene (reference sequence). The CDR3 coding sequence is TGTGCCTCCGCCGGTCCGGGTAGCACAGATACGCAGTATTTT. Amino acid sequence: CASAGPGSTDTQYF.

The chain links TRBV2 to TRBJ1-2; possible D gene TRBD1, 5 bases. The V and J ends lost 8 bases and 4 bases respectively, with 17 bases between them. The CDR3 consists of 14 residues. The V gene's germline CDR1 is SNHLY and CDR2 FYNNEI. The CDR3 DNA is TGTGCCAGCGTTTTAGGAGGGGTTAGCTATGGCTACACCTTC. Amino acids: CASVLGGVSYGYTF.

The rearrangement joins TRBV6-5 to TRBJ2-3, with D possibly matching TRBD1 (5 bases). The CDR3 covers 13 residues. The V end was cut by 5 bases, the J end by 6 bases, with 12 bases between. CDR1 and CDR2 (germline): MNHEY, SVGAGI. CDR3 protein: CASSVTDLDTQYF. CDR3 DNA: TGTGCCAGCAGTGTGACAGACCTCGATACGCAGTATTTT.

The table lists this clone with a few counts. The chain links TRBV9 to TRBJ2-5; no clear D gene. Germline V CDR1 and CDR2: SGDLS, YYNGEE. The CDR3 runs 15 residues. Between the trimmed V and J ends, which lost 0 bases and 2 bases, there was a span of 11 bases. The CDR3 nucleotides read TGTGCCAGCAGCGTAGGATCCAGGTCTCAAGAGACCCAGTACTTC. It encodes CASSVGSRSQETQYF.

The chain joins TRBV7-9 to TRBJ2-2; 11 bases align to TRBD2. The germline V gene encodes CDR1 SEHNR and CDR2 FQNEAQ (reference sequence). The trim removed 5 bases at V and 8 bases at J, leaving 10 bases unmatched. This CDR3 contains 16 residues. CDR3 sequence reads: CASSHGTSGRAGELFF. The CDR3 nucleotides are TGTGCCAGCAGCCATGGGACTAGCGGCCGGGCAGGGGAGCTGTTTTTT.

The J gene is TRBJ1-5, the V gene TRBV19; the D gene is possibly TRBD1 (5 bases). Per the germline V gene, CDR1 is LNHDA and CDR2 is SQIVND (reference sequence). This CDR3 is 14 amino acids long. V lost 10 bases and J lost 0, with 13 bases in between. DNA of the CDR3: TGTGCCACCCCAACAGGCTATAGCAATCAGCCCCAGCATTTT. Translating it yields CATPTGYSNQPQHF.